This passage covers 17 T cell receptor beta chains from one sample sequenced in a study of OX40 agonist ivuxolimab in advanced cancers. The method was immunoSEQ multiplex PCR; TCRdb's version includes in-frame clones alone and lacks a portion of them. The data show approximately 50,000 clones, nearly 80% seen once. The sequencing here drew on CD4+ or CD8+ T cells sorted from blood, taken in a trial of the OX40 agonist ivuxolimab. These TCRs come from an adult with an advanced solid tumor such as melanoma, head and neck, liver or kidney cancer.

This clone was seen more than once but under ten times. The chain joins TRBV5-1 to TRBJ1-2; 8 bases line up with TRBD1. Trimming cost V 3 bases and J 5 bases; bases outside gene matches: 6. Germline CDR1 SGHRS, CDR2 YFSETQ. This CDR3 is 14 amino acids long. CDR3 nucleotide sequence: TGCGCCAGCAGCTACACAGGGGGTCCTTATGGCTACACCTTC. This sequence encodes CASSYTGGPYGYTF.

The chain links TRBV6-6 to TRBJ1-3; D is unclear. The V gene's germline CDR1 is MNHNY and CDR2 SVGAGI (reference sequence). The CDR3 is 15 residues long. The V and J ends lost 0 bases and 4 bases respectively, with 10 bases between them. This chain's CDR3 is CASSYSRVSGNTIYF. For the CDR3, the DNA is TGTGCCAGCAGTTACTCGAGGGTCTCCGGAAACACCATATATTTT.

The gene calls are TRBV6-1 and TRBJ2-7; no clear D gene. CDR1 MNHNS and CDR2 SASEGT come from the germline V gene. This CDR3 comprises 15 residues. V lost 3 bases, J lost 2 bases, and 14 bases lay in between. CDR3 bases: TGTGCCAGCAGTGAGTTGACATTCGTAACCTACGAGCAGTACTTC. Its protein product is CASSELTFVTYEQYF.

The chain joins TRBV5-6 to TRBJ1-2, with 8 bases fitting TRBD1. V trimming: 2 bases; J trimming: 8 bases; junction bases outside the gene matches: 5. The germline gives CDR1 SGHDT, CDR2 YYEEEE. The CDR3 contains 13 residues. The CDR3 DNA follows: TGTGCCAGCAGCTTTTCTGGGACAGGCGGCTACACCTTC. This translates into CASSFSGTGGYTF.

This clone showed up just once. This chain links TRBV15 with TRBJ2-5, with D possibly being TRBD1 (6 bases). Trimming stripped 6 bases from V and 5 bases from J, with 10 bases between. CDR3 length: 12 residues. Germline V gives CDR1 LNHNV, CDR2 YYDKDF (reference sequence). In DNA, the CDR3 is TGTGCCACCAGTCATACAGGGGAGACCCAGTACTTC. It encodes CATSHTGETQYF.

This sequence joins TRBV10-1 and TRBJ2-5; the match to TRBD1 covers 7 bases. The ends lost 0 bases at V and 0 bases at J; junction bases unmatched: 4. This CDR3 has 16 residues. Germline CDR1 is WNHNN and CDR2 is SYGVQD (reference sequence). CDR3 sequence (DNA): TGCGCCAGCAGTGAGTCGGGGGACAGAGACCAAGAGACCCAGTACTTC. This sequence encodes CASSESGDRDQETQYF.

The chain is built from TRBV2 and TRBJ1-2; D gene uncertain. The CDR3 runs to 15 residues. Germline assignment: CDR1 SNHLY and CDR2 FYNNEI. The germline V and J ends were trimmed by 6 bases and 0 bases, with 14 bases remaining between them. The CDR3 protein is CASSYDVDSNYGYTF. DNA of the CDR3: TGTGCCAGCAGCTACGACGTAGACTCTAACTATGGCTACACCTTC.

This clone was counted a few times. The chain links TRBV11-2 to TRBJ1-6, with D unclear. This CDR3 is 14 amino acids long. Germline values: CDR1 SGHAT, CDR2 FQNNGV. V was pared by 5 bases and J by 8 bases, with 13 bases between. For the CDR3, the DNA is TGTGCCAGCAGCCCTGGAGCGGGATATTCACCCCTCCACTTT. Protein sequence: CASSPGAGYSPLHF.

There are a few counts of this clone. The DNA of the CDR3 is TGTGCCAGCTCACCTGGACAGGGGGGCTCTGGAAACACCATATATTTT. Residues: CASSPGQGGSGNTIYF. This sequence joins TRBV18 and TRBJ1-3; TRBD1 aligns across 10 bases. CDR3 length equals 16 residues. Germline V gene sequence: CDR1 KGHSH, CDR2 LQKENI. With V trimmed by 3 bases and J by 0 bases, 2 bases remained unmatched.

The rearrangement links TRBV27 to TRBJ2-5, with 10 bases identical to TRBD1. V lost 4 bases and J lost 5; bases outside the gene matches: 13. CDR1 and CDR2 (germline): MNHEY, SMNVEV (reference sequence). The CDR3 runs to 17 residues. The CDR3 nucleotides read TGTGCCAGCAGTTCGACCTCTAGACAGGGGGCGCGGGAGACCCAGTACTTC. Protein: CASSSTSRQGARETQYF.

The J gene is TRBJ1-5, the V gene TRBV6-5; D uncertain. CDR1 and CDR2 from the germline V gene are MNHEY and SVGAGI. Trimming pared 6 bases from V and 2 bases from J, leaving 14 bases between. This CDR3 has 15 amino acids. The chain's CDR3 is CASSIKPGGNQPQHF. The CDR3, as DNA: TGTGCCAGCAGCATTAAGCCAGGCGGCAATCAGCCCCAGCATTTT.

The DNA of the CDR3 is TGTGCCAGCAGCTTACGGGGGAGGACAGGGAGTACTAGTCCGAATTCACCCCTCCACTTT. As protein: CASSLRGRTGSTSPNSPLHF. The rearrangement uses TRBV7-6 and TRBJ1-6, with TRBD1 identical over 8 bases. Germline V gives CDR1 SGHVS, CDR2 FNYEAQ. This CDR3 has 20 residues. V lost 2 bases to trimming and J lost 7 bases; unmatched junction nucleotides: 19. Full variable domain (rest looked up from reference TRBV7-6 and TRBJ1-6): GAGVSQSPRYKVTKRGQDVALRCDPISGHVSLYWYRQALGQGPEFLTYFNYEAQQDKSGLPNDRFSAERPEGSISTLTIQRTEQRDSAMYRCASSLRGRTGSTSPNSPLHFGNGTRLTVT.

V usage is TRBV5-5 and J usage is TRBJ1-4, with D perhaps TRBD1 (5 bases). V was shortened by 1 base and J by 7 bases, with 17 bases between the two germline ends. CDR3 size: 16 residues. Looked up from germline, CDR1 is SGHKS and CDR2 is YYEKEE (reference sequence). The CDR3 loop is CASSLSLRDWGEKLFF. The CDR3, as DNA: TGTGCCAGCAGCTTGTCCCTCAGGGACTGGGGTGAAAAACTGTTTTTT.

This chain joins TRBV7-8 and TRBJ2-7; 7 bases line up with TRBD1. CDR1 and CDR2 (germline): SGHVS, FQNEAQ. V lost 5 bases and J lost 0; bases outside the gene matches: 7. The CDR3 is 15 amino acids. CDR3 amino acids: CASSLGGTASYEQYF. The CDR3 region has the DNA TGTGCCAGCAGCCTAGGTGGGACAGCCTCCTACGAGCAGTACTTC.

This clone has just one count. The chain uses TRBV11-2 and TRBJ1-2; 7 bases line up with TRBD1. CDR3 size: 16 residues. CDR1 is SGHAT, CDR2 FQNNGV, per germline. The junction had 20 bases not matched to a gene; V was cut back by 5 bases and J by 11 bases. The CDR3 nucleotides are TGTGCCAGCAGCCCCCAGGTGGGAGGGGGCGTCTCGATGTACACCTTC. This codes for CASSPQVGGGVSMYTF. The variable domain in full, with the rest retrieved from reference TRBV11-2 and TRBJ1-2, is EAGVAQSPRYKIIEKRQSVAFWCNPISGHATLYWYQQILGQGPKLLIQFQNNGVVDDSQLPKDRFSAERLKGVDSTLKIQPAKLEDSAVYLCASSPQVGGGVSMYTFGSGTRLTVV.

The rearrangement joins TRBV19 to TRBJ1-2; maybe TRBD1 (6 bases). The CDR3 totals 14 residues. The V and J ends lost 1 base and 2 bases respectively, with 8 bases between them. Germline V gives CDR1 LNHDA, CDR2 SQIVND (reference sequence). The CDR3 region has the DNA TGTGCCAGTAGTATAGGGCAGGGGAACTATGGCTACACCTTC. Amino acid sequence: CASSIGQGNYGYTF.

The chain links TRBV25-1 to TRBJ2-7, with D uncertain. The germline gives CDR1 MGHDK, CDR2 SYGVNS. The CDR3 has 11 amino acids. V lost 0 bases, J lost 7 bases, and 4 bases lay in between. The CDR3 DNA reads TGTGCCAGCAGTGAATATCAGGAGCAGTACTTC. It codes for CASSEYQEQYF.